The following is a T cell receptor beta chain sequence with its context. Its antigen is currently unknown. CDR1 SGHNT and CDR2 YENEEA come from the germline V gene. CDR3 length: 12 amino acids. The V and J ends lost 1 base and 5 bases respectively, with 2 bases between them. It was across several immunoSEQ plates that each subset's genomic DNA was evenly split. As processed by the authors: ImmunoSEQ supplied junction-only sequences lacking quality scores, so filtering was different. Clones were read by immunoSEQ multiplex PCR, and TCRdb kept only the in-frame ones, dropping some. V and J calls and clone size are those listed in that table; D and trimming were worked out from the DNA. The data show approximately 1.5 million clones, 95% to 99% seen once. The sample belongs to a study of shared clonotypes between healthy human individuals. Across the whole study: Donors had three CD4 naive, three CD4 memory, two CD8 naive and one CD8 memory plate apiece.

General study results and limits: A handful of donors shared approximately 5% of their naive CD4 clonotypes.

This chain connects TRBV11-3 to TRBJ2-2; no definite D call. Sequenced: naive CD4+ T cells sorted from blood. The subset denotes: CD45RA+ positively selected. The TCR originated in a man between 25 and 39 years old in good health. In DNA, the CDR3 is TGTGCCAGCAGCTTAGCGACCGGGGAGCTGTTTTTT. Translation gives CASSLATGELFF.